This T cell receptor (beta chain) was recovered during a study of CD8 T cells in Susac syndrome (dated by TCRdb to the late 2010s). Some background on the complete study: The study used repertoire sequencing to test whether antigen drove CD8+ T cell activation and differentiation in Susac syndrome.

Worth noting for this clonotype: Its antigen is still unknown. Per-base qualities were not stored, and no clone one base away is much larger.

The CDR3 goes from the cysteine to the phenylalanine over 15 residues. Only CDR3 DNA remains: 45 bases, in frame from the first base. Per the germline V gene (reference sequence), LGHDT is the CDR1 and YNNKEL is the CDR2. Germline trimming amounts to 3 bases on V and 9 bases on J, with 11 as the count of junction bases outside the gene matches. High-throughput TCR beta sequencing profiled peripheral blood CD8+ and CD4+ T cells from healthy donors, Susac syndrome patients and multiple sclerosis patients. The healthy donors served as controls matched for age and sex. Bulk CD8+ and CD4+ T cells were purified by magnetic negative isolation, while CD8+ TEMRA cells were enriched using FACS. Blood was drawn into EDTA tubes, processed within 24 hours, and PBMCs were isolated by density gradient centrifugation. PBMCs intended for TCR sequencing were cryopreserved in liquid nitrogen and were subsequently thawed in a 37 degrees C water bath. The sorted or isolated CD4+, CD8+ and CD8+ TEMRA cells had a purity of 90% or higher.

RNA was extracted using the RNeasy kit, and about 0.5 to 1 ug of the RNA was reverse transcribed with random hexamers. The immunoSEQ multiplex PCR assay, which covers 54 Vbeta and 13 Jbeta segments, was used to amplify TCR beta CDR3 regions. PCR amplification bias was corrected by using a synthetic template baseline for primer optimization and computational correction. The source study handled its data this way. Reads were assigned to V, D and J genes according to IMGT and analyzed in immunoSEQ Analyzer, with only productive sequences retained. Clonality was computed as one minus Shannon entropy normalized by log2 of the number of productive unique sequences. For each patient and control, public and private clones were evaluated among the 100 most prevalent clones. Clones were defined as Susac-specific when absent from the healthy and MS cohorts, from over 950 published viral clones and from other ImmuneACCESS disease sequences. The public reads were quality trimmed at Q25 with fastp and then assembled into clones with MiXCR by TCRdb, keeping productive beta chains. Each entry is one CDR3 protein sequence, shown with its most common DNA and genes. It is TCRdb's table, rather than the study itself, that gives the V and J calls and clone size. The sample table lists some 170,000 distinct CDR3 sequences, approximately 94% of them with a count of one. The ten biggest clones cover more than 0.1% of the sample.

The paper as a whole reports these results and caveats: The study acknowledged that relatively few individuals were included in the TCR sequencing and HLA analysis.

The origin of this receptor is a human donor in good health. Source material: CD4+ T cells from PBMCs. Recombination connected TRBV3-1 to TRBJ2-4; 7 bases in the middle match TRBD2. In nucleotides, the sequence is TGTGCCAGCAGCCAGAACCCGGGACTACCCACCATTCAGTACTTC. Translated, this is CASSQNPGLPTIQYF. The entire variable domain, with the stretches around the CDR3 drawn from the reference TRBV3-1 and TRBJ2-4 proteins, is DTAVSQTPKYLVTQMGNDKSIKCEQNLGHDTMYWYKQDSKKFLKIMFSYNNKELIINETVPNRFSPKSPDKAHLNLHINSLELGDSAVYFCASSQNPGLPTIQYFGAGTRLSVL.